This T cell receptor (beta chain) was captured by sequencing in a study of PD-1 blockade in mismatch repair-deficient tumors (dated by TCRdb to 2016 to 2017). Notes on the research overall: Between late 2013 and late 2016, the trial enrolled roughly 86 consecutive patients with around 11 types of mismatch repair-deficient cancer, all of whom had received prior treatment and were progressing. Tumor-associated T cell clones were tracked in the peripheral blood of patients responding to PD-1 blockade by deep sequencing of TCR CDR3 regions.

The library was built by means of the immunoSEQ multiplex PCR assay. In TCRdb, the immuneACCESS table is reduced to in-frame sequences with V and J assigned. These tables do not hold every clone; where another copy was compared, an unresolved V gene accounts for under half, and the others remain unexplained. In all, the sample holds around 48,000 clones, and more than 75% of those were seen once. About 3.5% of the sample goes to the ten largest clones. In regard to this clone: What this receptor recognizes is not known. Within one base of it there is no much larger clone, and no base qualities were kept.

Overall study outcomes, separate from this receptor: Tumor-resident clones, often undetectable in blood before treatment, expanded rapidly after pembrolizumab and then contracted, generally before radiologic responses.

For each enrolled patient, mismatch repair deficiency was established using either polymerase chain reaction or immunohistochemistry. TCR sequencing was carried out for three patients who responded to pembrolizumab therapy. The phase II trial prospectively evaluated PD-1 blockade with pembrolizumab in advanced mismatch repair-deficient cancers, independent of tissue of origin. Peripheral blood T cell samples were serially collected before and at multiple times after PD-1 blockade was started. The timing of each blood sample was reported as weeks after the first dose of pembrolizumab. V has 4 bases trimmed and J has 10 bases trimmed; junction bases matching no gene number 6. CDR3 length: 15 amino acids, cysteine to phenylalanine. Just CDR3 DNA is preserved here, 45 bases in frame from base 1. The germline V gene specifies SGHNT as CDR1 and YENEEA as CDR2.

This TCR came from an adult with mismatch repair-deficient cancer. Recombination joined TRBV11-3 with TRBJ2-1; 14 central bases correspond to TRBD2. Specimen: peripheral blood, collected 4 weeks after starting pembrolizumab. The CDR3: CASSSGLAGATEQFF. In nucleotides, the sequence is TGTGCCAGCAGCTCGGGACTAGCGGGAGCAACCGAGCAGTTCTTC.